This T cell receptor (beta chain) came from a study of blood T cell repertoires in COVID-19. Background on the study: COVID-19 samples from acute and convalescent phases originated in the United States, Italy and Spain. T cells, B-cell-depleted T cells, or PBMCs provided the cDNA or gDNA that served as material.

Germline CDR1 reads MDHEN; CDR2 reads SYDVKM. The CDR3 extends over 13 amino acids. V shed 2 bases and J shed 5 bases, with 10 bases lying between them. In the original processing: Estimated nucleated cell counts came from reference gene primer amplification. Clones were read by immunoSEQ multiplex PCR, and TCRdb kept only the in-frame ones, dropping some. That table is the source of V, J and clone size, and D and trimming were worked out from the DNA. The top ten hold roughly 10% of the sample, which has fewer than 300,000 clones, about four fifths seen once. The J gene is TRBJ2-7, the V gene TRBV28; D is uncertain. The TCR originated in a woman aged 45-65 years who had recovered from COVID-19. The sample consisted of peripheral blood. CDR3 amino acids: CASSLTVPNEQYF. The CDR3 coding sequence is TGTGCCAGCAGTTTAACAGTTCCAAACGAGCAGTACTTC.